Many counts were recorded for the clone carrying this T cell receptor beta chain. This entry is derived from a study of tumor-infiltrating lymphocytes in primary liver carcinoma. Total RNA amounting to roughly 450 ng was the source from which TCR beta cDNA was made with a constant-region primer. Libraries covering TCR beta were generated through three nested multiplex PCR rounds (using a slightly modified ARM-PCR). TCRdb ran MiXCR on the multiplex PCR reads and lists one entry per CDR3 protein. The data hold almost 200,000 distinct CDR3 sequences, with less than 65% observed a single time. Germline DNA was extracted too, while blood RNA derived from unsorted whole blood. The sequence came from an older woman with primary liver carcinoma and hepatitis B virus infection. Source material: peripheral blood.

The CDR3 here is CASSRPPPTGGLKETQYF. Written as DNA, the CDR3 is TGTGCCAGCAGTCGCCCCCCTCCAACAGGGGGCTTAAAAGAGACCCAGTACTTC. This chain links TRBV6-5 with TRBJ2-5, with 9 bases lining up with TRBD1. This CDR3 spans 18 amino acids. Germline lookup yields CDR1 MNHEY and CDR2 SVGAGI. The V and J ends lost 5 bases and 3 bases, in that order; junction bases with no gene match: 16.